This TCR beta chain is from a study of cytomegalovirus exposure and HLA in healthy donors. The study, taken as a whole, reports: A later analysis showed HLA-associated TCR beta chains outstripping equally common others in clonal expansion.

V was clipped by 6 bases and J by 6 bases, with 16 bases between them. Germline-derived CDR1 and CDR2 are SGHAT and FQDESV (reference sequence). The CDR3 sequence is 14 residues long. Regarding this clone: Its antigen is not identified.

PCR employed 60 Vbeta and 13 Jbeta primers. The assay was immunoSEQ multiplex PCR, and TCRdb's table has in-frame clones only and misses some. The sample has some 120,000 clones; less than 80% are singletons. Although they were nominally healthy when sampled, donors likely had unrecorded immune exposures. The TCR comes from a man aged 35-49 years in good health and CMV-seropositive. The sample was PBMCs. This chain connects TRBV11-1 to TRBJ2-3; TRBD2 might be the D (6 bases). Here the CDR3 reads CASRGLYMRDTQYF. The CDR3 region has the DNA TGTGCCAGCAGGGGACTGTATATGCGGGATACGCAGTATTTT.